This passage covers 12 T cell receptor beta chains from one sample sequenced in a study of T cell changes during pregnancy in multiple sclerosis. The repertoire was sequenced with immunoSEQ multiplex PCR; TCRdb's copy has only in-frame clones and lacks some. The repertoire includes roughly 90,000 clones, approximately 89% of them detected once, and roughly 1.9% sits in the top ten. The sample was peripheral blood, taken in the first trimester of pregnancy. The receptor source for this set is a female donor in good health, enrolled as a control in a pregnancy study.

This CDR3 is CASSLAAYSNQPQHF. CDR3 nucleotides: TGTGCCAGTAGTTTGGCGGCTTATAGCAATCAGCCCCAGCATTTT. The V gene is TRBV19, the J gene TRBJ1-5; D is uncertain. Germline V lookup: CDR1 LNHDA, CDR2 SQIVND (reference sequence). V was pared by 5 bases and J by 0 bases, with 11 bases between. This CDR3 comprises 15 residues.

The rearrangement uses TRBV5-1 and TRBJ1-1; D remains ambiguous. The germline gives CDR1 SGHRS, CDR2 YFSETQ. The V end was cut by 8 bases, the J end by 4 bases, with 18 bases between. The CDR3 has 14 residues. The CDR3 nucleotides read TGCGCCAGTCGACCTCAGGACGGGATCACTGAAGCTTTCTTT. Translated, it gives CASRPQDGITEAFF.

The CDR3 reads CASSPGREGTEAFF. In nucleotides, the CDR3 is TGCGCCAGCAGCCCGGGACGGGAGGGCACTGAAGCTTTCTTT. The chain uses TRBV5-1 and TRBJ1-1; D is perhaps TRBD1 (5 bases). The CDR3 extends over 14 amino acids. Between the trimmed V and J ends, which lost 4 bases and 4 bases, there was a span of 14 bases. Germline V gives CDR1 SGHRS, CDR2 YFSETQ.

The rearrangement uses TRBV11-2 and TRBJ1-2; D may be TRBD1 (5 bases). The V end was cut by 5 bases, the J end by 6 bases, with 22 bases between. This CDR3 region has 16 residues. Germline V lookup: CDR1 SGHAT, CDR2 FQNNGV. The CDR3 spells CASSRAGSSQGHGYTF. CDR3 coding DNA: TGTGCCAGCAGCCGAGCAGGGTCCTCCCAAGGGCATGGCTACACCTTC.

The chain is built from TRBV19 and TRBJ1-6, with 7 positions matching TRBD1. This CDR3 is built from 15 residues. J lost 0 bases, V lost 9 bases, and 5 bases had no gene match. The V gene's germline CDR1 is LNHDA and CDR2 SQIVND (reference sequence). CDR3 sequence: CASTDRSSYNSPLHF. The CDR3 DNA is TGTGCCAGCACGGACAGGAGCTCCTATAATTCACCCCTCCACTTT. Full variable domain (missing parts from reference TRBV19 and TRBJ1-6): DGGITQSPKYLFRKEGQNVTLSCEQNLNHDAMYWYRQDPGQGLRLIYYSQIVNDFQKGDIAEGYSVSREKKESFPLTVTSAQKNPTAFYLCASTDRSSYNSPLHFGNGTRLTVT.

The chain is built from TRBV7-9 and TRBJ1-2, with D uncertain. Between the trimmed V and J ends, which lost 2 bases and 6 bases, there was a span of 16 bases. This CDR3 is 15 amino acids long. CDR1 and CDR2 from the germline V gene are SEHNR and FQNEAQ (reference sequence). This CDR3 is CASSLMTAAANGYTF. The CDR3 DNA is TGTGCCAGCAGCTTAATGACCGCGGCCGCGAATGGCTACACCTTC.

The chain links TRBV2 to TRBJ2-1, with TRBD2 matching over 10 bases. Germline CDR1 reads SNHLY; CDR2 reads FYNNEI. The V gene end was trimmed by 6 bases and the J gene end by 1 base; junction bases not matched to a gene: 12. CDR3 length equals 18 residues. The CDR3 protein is CASRAGLATVFSYNEQFF. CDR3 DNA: TGTGCCAGCAGAGCGGGACTAGCGACGGTATTTTCCTACAATGAGCAGTTCTTC. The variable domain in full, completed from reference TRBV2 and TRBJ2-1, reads EPEVTQTPSHQVTQMGQEVILRCVPISNHLYFYWYRQILGQKVEFLVSFYNNEISEKSEIFDDQFSVERPDGSNFTLKIRSTKLEDSAMYFCASRAGLATVFSYNEQFFGPGTRLTVL.

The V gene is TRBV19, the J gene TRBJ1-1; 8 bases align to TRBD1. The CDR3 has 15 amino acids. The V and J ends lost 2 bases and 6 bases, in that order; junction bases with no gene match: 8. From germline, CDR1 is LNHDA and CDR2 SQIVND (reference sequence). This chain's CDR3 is CASSIRTGFGAEAFF. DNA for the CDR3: TGTGCCAGTAGTATAAGGACAGGGTTCGGAGCTGAAGCTTTCTTT.

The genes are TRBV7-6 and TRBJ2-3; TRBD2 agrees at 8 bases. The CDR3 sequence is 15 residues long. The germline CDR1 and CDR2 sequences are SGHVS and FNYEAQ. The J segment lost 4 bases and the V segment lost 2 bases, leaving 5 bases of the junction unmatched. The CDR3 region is CASSLRGGLSDTQYF. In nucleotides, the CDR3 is TGTGCCAGCAGCTTACGCGGGGGGCTATCAGATACGCAGTATTTT.

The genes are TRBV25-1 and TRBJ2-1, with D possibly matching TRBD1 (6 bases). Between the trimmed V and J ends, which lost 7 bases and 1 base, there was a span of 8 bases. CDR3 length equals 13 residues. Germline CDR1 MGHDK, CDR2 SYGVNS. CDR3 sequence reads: CASNGQSYNEQFF. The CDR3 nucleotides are TGTGCCAGCAACGGACAGTCCTACAATGAGCAGTTCTTC.

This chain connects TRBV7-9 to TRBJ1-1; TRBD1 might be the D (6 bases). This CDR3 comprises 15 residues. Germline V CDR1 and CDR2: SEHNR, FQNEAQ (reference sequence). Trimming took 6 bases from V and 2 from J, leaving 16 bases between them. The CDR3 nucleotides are TGTGCCAGCAGAGCCCCCACAGGGATCAACACTGAAGCTTTCTTT. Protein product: CASRAPTGINTEAFF. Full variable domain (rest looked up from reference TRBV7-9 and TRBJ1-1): DTGVSQNPRHKITKRGQNVTFRCDPISEHNRLYWYRQTLGQGPEFLTYFQNEAQLEKSRLLSDRFSAERPKGSFSTLEIQRTEQGDSAMYLCASRAPTGINTEAFFGQGTRLTVV.

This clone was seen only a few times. In nucleotides, the CDR3 is TGTGCCAGCAGTGAGAGACAGATGAACACTGAAGCTTTCTTT. Protein: CASSERQMNTEAFF. The J gene is TRBJ1-1, the V gene TRBV2; D may be TRBD1 (5 bases). The CDR3 sequence is 14 residues long. V was pared by 3 bases and J by 0 bases, with 8 bases between. CDR1 is SNHLY and CDR2 is FYNNEI in the germline V gene.